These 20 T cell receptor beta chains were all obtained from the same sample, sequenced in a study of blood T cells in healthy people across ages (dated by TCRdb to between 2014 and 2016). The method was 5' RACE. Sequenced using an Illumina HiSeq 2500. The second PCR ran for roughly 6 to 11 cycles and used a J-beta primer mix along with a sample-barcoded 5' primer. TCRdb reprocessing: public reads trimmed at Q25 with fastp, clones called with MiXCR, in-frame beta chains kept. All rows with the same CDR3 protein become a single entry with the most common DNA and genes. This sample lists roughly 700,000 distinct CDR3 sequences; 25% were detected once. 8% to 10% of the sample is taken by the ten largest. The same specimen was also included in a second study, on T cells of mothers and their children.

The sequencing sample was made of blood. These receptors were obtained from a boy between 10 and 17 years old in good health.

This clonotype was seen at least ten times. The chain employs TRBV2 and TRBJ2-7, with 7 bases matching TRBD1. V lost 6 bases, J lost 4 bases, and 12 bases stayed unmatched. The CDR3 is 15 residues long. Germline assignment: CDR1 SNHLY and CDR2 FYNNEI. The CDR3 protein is CASRALGTVIYEQYF. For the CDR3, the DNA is TGTGCCAGCAGGGCGCTCGGGACAGTCATATACGAGCAGTACTTC.

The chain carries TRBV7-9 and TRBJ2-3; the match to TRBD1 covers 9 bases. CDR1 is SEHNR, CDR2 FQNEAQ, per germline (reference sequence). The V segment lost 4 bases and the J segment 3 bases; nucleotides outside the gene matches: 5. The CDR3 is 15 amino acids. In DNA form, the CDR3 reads TGTGCCAGCAGCTCCGGGACAGGGAGGACAGATACGCAGTATTTT. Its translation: CASSSGTGRTDTQYF.

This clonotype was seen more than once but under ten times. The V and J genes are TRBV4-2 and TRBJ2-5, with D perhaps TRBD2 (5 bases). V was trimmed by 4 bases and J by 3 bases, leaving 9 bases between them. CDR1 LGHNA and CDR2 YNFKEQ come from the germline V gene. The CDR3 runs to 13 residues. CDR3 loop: CASSPEAKETQYF. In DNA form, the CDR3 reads TGTGCCAGCAGCCCGGAGGCAAAAGAGACCCAGTACTTC.

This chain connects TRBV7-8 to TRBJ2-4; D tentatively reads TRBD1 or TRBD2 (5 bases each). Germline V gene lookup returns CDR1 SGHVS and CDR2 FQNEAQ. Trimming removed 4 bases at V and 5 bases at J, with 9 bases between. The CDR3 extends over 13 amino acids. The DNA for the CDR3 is TGTGCCAGCAGCTGGGACCCCCAAAACATTCAGTACTTC. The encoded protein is CASSWDPQNIQYF.

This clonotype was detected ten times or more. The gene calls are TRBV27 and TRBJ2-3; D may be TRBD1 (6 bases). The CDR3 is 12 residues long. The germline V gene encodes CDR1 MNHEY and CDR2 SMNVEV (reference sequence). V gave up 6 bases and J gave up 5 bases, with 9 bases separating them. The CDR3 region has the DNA TGTGCCAGCAGCTTACAGGGAGATACGCAGTATTTT. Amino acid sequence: CASSLQGDTQYF.

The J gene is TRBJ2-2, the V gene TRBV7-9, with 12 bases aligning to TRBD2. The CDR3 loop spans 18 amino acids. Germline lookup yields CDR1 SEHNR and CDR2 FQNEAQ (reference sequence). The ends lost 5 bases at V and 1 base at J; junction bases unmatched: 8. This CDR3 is CASSPGLAGTLNTGELFF. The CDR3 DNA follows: TGTGCCAGCAGCCCAGGACTAGCGGGAACCTTGAACACCGGGGAGCTGTTTTTT.

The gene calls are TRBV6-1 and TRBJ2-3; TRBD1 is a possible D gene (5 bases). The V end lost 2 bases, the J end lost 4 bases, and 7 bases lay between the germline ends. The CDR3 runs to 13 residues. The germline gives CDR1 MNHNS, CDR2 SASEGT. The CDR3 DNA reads TGTGCCAGCAGTGAAAGGGGCCCAGATACGCAGTATTTT. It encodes CASSERGPDTQYF.

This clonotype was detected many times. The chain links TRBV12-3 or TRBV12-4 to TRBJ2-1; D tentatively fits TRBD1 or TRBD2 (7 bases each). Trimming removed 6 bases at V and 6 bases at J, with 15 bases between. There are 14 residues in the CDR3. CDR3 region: CASSLSGGGNEQFF. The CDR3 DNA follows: TGTGCCAGCAGCCTTTCAGGGGGGGGCAATGAGCAGTTCTTC.

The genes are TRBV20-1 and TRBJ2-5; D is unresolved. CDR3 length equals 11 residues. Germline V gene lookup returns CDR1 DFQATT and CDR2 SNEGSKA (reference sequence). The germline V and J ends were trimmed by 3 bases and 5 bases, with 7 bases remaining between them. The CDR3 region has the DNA TGCAGTGCTAGCGTAGGGGAGACCCAGTACTTC. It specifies CSASVGETQYF.

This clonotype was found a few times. This chain's CDR3 is CSARRLAGEDRYEQYF. In DNA form, the CDR3 reads TGCAGTGCTAGACGACTAGCGGGAGAGGATAGGTACGAGCAGTACTTC. This rearrangement joins TRBV20-1 to TRBJ2-7; TRBD2 aligns across 12 bases. CDR1 is DFQATT, CDR2 SNEGSKA, per germline (reference sequence). This CDR3 region has 16 residues. The ends lost 2 bases at V and 4 bases at J; junction bases unmatched: 9.

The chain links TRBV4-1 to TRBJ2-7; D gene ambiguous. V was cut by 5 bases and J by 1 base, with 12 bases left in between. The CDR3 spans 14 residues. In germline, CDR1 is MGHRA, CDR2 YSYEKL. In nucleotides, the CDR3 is TGCGCCAGCAGCTATATTGCGGCTTCCTACGAGCAGTACTTC. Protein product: CASSYIAASYEQYF.

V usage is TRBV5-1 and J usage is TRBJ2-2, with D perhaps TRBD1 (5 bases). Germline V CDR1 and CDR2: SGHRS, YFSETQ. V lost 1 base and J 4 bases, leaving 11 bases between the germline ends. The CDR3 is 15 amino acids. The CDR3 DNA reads TGCGCCAGCAGCTTGTGGGTTGACAGCACCGGGGAGCTGTTTTTT. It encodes CASSLWVDSTGELFF.

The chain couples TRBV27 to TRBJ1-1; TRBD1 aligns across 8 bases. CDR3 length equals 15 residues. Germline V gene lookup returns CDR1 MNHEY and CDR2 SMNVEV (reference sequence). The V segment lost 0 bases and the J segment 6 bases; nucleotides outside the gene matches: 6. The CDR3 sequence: CASSLSAYRGAEAFF. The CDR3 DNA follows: TGTGCCAGCAGTTTATCGGCGTACAGGGGGGCTGAAGCTTTCTTT.

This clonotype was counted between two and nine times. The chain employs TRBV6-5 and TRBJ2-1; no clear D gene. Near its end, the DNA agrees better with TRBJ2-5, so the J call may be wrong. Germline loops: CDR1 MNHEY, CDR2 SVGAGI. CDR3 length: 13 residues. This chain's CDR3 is CASSYWARETQYF. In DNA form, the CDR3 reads TGTGCCAGCAGTTACTGGGCTCGCGAGACCCAGTACTTC.

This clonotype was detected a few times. CDR3 loop: CAISETSHEQYF. The CDR3 nucleotides read TGTGCCATCAGTGAGACTAGCCACGAGCAGTACTTC. J is TRBJ2-5 and V is TRBV10-3, with TRBD2 as a possible D gene (6 bases). Near its end, the DNA agrees better with TRBJ2-7, so the J call may be wrong. CDR1 ENHRY and CDR2 SYGVKD come from the germline V gene. This CDR3 region has 12 residues.

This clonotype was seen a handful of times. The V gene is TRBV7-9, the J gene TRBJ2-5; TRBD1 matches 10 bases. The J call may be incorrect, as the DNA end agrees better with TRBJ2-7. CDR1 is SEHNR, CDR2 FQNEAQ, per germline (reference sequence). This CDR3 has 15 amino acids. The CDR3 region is CASSLVGTGVREQYF. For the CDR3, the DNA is TGTGCCAGCAGCTTAGTTGGGACAGGGGTCCGCGAGCAGTACTTC.

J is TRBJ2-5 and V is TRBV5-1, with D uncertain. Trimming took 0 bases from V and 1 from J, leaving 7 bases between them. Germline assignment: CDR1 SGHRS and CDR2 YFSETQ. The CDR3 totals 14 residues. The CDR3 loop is CASSLGVVQETQYF. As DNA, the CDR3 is TGCGCCAGCAGCTTGGGGGTAGTCCAAGAGACCCAGTACTTC.

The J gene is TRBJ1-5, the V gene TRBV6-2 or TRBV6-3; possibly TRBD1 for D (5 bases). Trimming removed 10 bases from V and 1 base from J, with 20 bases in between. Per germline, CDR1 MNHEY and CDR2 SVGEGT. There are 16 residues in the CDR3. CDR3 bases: TGTGCCACCGAAAAGGGACCTCCCCGAAGCAATCAGCCCCAGCATTTT. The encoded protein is CATEKGPPRSNQPQHF.

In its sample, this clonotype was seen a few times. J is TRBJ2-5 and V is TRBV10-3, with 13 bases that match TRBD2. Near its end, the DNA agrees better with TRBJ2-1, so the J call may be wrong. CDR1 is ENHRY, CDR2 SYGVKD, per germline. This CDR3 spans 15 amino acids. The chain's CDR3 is CAISETSGGANEQFF. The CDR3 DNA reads TGTGCCATCAGTGAGACTAGCGGGGGGGCCAATGAGCAGTTCTTC.

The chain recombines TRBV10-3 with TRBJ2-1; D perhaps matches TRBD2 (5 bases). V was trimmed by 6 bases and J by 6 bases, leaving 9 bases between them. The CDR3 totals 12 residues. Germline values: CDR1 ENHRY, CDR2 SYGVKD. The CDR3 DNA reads TGTGCCATCAGCGGACTCCGCAATGAGCAGTTCTTC. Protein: CAISGLRNEQFF.